This T cell receptor beta chain was obtained from a study of primary melanoma T cells and metastatic recurrence. Whole-study results and caveats: Combined with tumor thickness, T-cell fraction reportedly beat other histopathological additions. Reportedly, T-cell fraction predicted progression-free survival beyond thickness, ulceration, mitoses, age.

Assay: immunoSEQ multiplex PCR; the TCRdb copy retains only in-frame clones and omits some. The profile shows some 220 clones, around 93% of them singletons. Note on this clone: Its antigen is unknown.

The CDR3 has 14 residues. Germline-derived CDR1 and CDR2 are SGHTA and FQGNSA. The J segment lost 8 bases and the V segment lost 3 bases, leaving 7 bases of the junction unmatched. J is TRBJ1-2 and V is TRBV7-2, with 9 bases identical to TRBD1. This receptor was taken from a human donor with melanoma. The specimen sequenced was melanoma tumor tissue. CDR3 nucleotides: TGTGCCAGCAGCTTCATACAGGGGGCTTGGGGCTACACCTTC. This sequence encodes CASSFIQGAWGYTF.